These 32 T cell receptor beta chains were all obtained from the same sample, sequenced in a study of blood T cell repertoires in COVID-19. Data came from immunoSEQ multiplex PCR; TCRdb stores just in-frame clones and leaves some out. This table has almost 350,000 clones, approximately 90% appearing once. Sequencing used peripheral blood. These receptors all come from a woman in her sixties with COVID-19, enrolled during active disease.

The chain recombines TRBV9 with TRBJ1-1, with TRBD1 identical over 7 bases. Unmatched junction bases numbered 11, after V lost 4 bases and J lost 5 bases. Germline CDR1 reads SGDLS; CDR2 reads YYNGEE. The CDR3 covers 15 residues. Here the CDR3 reads CASSIARDSWTEAFF. In nucleotides, the CDR3 is TGTGCCAGCAGCATAGCCCGGGACAGTTGGACTGAAGCTTTCTTT.

Regarding this clone: A read error may produce the germline difference seen at one junction end. The gene calls are TRBV24-1 and TRBJ2-7, with 8 bases identical to TRBD1. CDR1 KGHDR and CDR2 SFDVKD come from the germline V gene. The CDR3 spans 14 residues. The CDR3 DNA is TGTGCCACCGGTGATCCGGGACAGGCATACGAGCAGTACTTC. This sequence encodes CATGDPGQAYEQYF.

J is TRBJ1-1 and V is TRBV9; the match to TRBD1 covers 8 bases. J lost 0 bases, V lost 0 bases, and 4 bases had no gene match. CDR1 is SGDLS, CDR2 YYNGEE, per germline. The CDR3 spans 16 residues. CDR3 loop: CASSVAAGGLNTEAFF. The CDR3 region has the DNA TGTGCCAGCAGCGTAGCGGCAGGGGGCTTGAACACTGAAGCTTTCTTT.

The CDR3 loop is CASSVDSFSGNTIYF. CDR3 nucleotides: TGTGCCAGCAGCGTAGACAGCTTCTCTGGAAACACCATATATTTT. The V and J genes are TRBV9 and TRBJ1-3; D is unclear. V lost 0 bases and J 0 bases, leaving 7 bases between the germline ends. CDR1 SGDLS and CDR2 YYNGEE come from the germline V gene. CDR3 length equals 15 residues. Combining the CDR3 with reference TRBV9 and TRBJ1-3 gives the whole variable domain DSGVTQTPKHLITATGQRVTLRCSPRSGDLSVYWYQQSLDQGLQFLIQYYNGEERAKGNILERFSAQQFPDLHSELNLSSLELGDSALYFCASSVDSFSGNTIYFGEGSWLTVV.

This sequence joins TRBV4-1 and TRBJ1-1; D is ambiguous. The V end was cut by 2 bases, the J end by 4 bases, with 11 bases between. Germline V gene data show CDR1 as MGHRA and CDR2 as YSYEKL. CDR3 length: 14 residues. CDR3: CASSQHVGSTEAFF. CDR3 coding DNA: TGCGCCAGCAGCCAACACGTAGGGAGCACTGAAGCTTTCTTT.

This chain joins TRBV7-9 and TRBJ2-7, with TRBD2 matching 7 bases. V dropped 8 bases and J dropped 0; count of bases not matched to a gene: 7. CDR1 and CDR2 (germline): SEHNR, FQNEAQ (reference sequence). The CDR3 length is 14 residues. In DNA form, the CDR3 reads TGTGCCAGCTTCTTGGGGGACTACTCCTACGAGCAGTACTTC. Residues: CASFLGDYSYEQYF. Filled out from reference TRBV7-9 and TRBJ2-7, the complete variable domain reads DTGVSQNPRHKITKRGQNVTFRCDPISEHNRLYWYRQTLGQGPEFLTYFQNEAQLEKSRLLSDRFSAERPKGSFSTLEIQRTEQGDSAMYLCASFLGDYSYEQYFGPGTRLTVT.

The gene calls are TRBV4-1 and TRBJ2-1, with D perhaps matching TRBD2 (6 bases). This CDR3 contains 15 residues. Germline V CDR1 and CDR2: MGHRA, YSYEKL. V was clipped by 3 bases and J by 0 bases, with 9 bases between them. CDR3 sequence reads: CASSQDGSSYNEQFF. DNA for the CDR3: TGCGCCAGCAGCCAGGACGGGAGCTCCTACAATGAGCAGTTCTTC.

The chain uses TRBV28 and TRBJ2-3, with D perhaps TRBD1 (5 bases). The CDR3 contains 15 residues. Germline CDR1 and CDR2: MDHEN and SYDVKM. The V end was cut by 3 bases, the J end by 3 bases, with 13 bases between. CDR3 sequence reads: CASSLRQGSTDTQYF. DNA of the CDR3: TGTGCCAGCAGTTTGCGGCAGGGATCGACAGATACGCAGTATTTT.

In this sample, this clone turned up once. The chain carries TRBV7-2 and TRBJ2-5; possibly TRBD2 for D (6 bases). The CDR3 contains 15 residues. Germline V gene sequence: CDR1 SGHTA, CDR2 FQGNSA. Trimming shortened V by 5 bases and J by 2 bases, and 15 bases separated the two germline ends. The CDR3 DNA sequence: TGTGCCAGCAGCACCACGGGACTCCCACAAGAGACCCAGTACTTC. Its translation is CASSTTGLPQETQYF.

V gene TRBV30 combines with J gene TRBJ1-6, with D tentatively TRBD1 (6 bases). Trimming stripped 0 bases from V and 10 bases from J, with 10 bases between. The CDR3 contains 13 residues. The germline V gene encodes CDR1 GTSNPN and CDR2 SVGIG (reference sequence). This CDR3 reads CAWSVGQQSPLHF. The CDR3 coding sequence is TGTGCCTGGAGTGTAGGACAGCAATCACCCCTCCACTTT.

The chain uses TRBV19 and TRBJ1-5; no firm D call. V lost 4 bases, J lost 5 bases, and 9 bases lay in between. The CDR3 contains 13 residues. Germline V gives CDR1 LNHDA, CDR2 SQIVND (reference sequence). In nucleotides, the CDR3 is TGTGCCAGTAGTAGGACTGCCCATCAGCCCCAGCATTTT. Translation gives CASSRTAHQPQHF.

The CDR3 region is CASSLGTGSYNEQFF. CDR3 DNA sequence: TGTGCCAGCAGCTTGGGAACAGGTTCCTACAATGAGCAGTTCTTC. This chain connects TRBV7-2 to TRBJ2-1; tentative D call: TRBD1 (5 bases). From germline, CDR1 is SGHTA and CDR2 FQGNSA. This CDR3 has 15 residues. With 3 bases removed from V and 1 base from J, the gap between germline ends came to 10 bases.

J is TRBJ1-2 and V is TRBV10-3; 7 bases fit TRBD1. The V segment lost 4 bases and the J segment 6 bases; nucleotides outside the gene matches: 5. CDR3 length: 13 residues. From germline, CDR1 is ENHRY and CDR2 SYGVKD. CDR3 region: CAISAQGGDGYTF. DNA of the CDR3: TGTGCCATCAGTGCCCAGGGGGGCGATGGCTACACCTTC.

This rearrangement joins TRBV27 to TRBJ2-1; TRBD1 aligns across 7 bases. Germline CDR1 is MNHEY and CDR2 is SMNVEV (reference sequence). The CDR3 spans 14 residues. V lost 5 bases, J lost 5 bases, and 6 bases stayed unmatched. This chain's CDR3 is CASSATGAHNEQFF. The CDR3 DNA reads as TGTGCCAGCAGTGCTACAGGGGCCCACAATGAGCAGTTCTTC.

The genes are TRBV7-9 and TRBJ1-1; TRBD1 aligns across 10 bases. The germline V gene has CDR1 SEHNR and CDR2 FQNEAQ (reference sequence). V shed 5 bases and J 3 bases; nucleotides not matched to a gene: 6. CDR3 length equals 15 residues. CDR3 protein: CASSNWGQGYTEAFF. As DNA, the CDR3 is TGTGCCAGCAGCAATTGGGGACAGGGGTACACTGAAGCTTTCTTT.

Concerning this clone itself: The sample has other DNA sequences that encode this CDR3 too. This chain uses TRBV4-1 with TRBJ1-1, with D hard to call. CDR3 size: 13 residues. V lost 4 bases, J lost 0 bases, and 6 bases lay in between. Germline CDR1 reads MGHRA; CDR2 reads YSYEKL. The CDR3 DNA is TGCGCCAGCAGCCCATACTTGAACACTGAAGCTTTCTTT. It codes for CASSPYLNTEAFF.

The chain uses TRBV14 and TRBJ2-7; D gene uncertain. The CDR3 consists of 11 residues. Deletions cut 6 bases from V and 0 bases from J, with 3 bases between. CDR1 and CDR2 (germline): SGHDN, FVKESK. The DNA of the CDR3 is TGTGCCAGCAGTCGCTCCTACGAGCAGTACTTC. Encoded protein: CASSRSYEQYF.

The chain combines TRBV29-1 with TRBJ1-1; 7 bases line up with TRBD1. Germline-derived CDR1 and CDR2 are SQVTM and ANQGSEA. The CDR3 is 13 amino acids. V shed 7 bases, J shed 4 bases, and the junction held 9 bases outside the gene matches. The CDR3 sequence is CSAPGGGGTEAFF. CDR3 DNA: TGCAGCGCTCCAGGGGGAGGAGGCACTGAAGCTTTCTTT.

A remark on this clone: Other DNA sequences of this sample code for an identical CDR3. The V gene is TRBV2, the J gene TRBJ1-2; D is ambiguous. The length of the CDR3 is 14 residues. Trimming left V 3 bases short and J 2 bases short, with 10 bases between. The V gene's germline CDR1 is SNHLY and CDR2 FYNNEI. The CDR3 bases are TGTGCCAGCAGTGACCCCGGAGGAAACTATGGCTACACCTTC. Translation gives CASSDPGGNYGYTF.

The gene calls are TRBV10-2 and TRBJ1-2; D not certain. CDR3 size: 13 residues. V was trimmed by 4 bases and J by 8 bases, leaving 14 bases between them. The germline CDR1 and CDR2 sequences are WSHSY and SAAADI. For the CDR3, the DNA is TGCGCCAGCAGTGGGCAGCCAGGAGGCGGCTACACCTTC. This gives the protein CASSGQPGGGYTF.

This clone was seen a handful of times. This sequence joins TRBV18 and TRBJ2-7; D may be TRBD1 (6 bases). The germline V and J ends were trimmed by 4 bases and 2 bases, with 12 bases remaining between them. Germline values: CDR1 KGHSH, CDR2 LQKENI. This CDR3 has 14 residues. The CDR3 nucleotides read TGTGCCAGCTCACGGGCAGGGGTTCCCTACGAGCAGTACTTC. The encoded protein is CASSRAGVPYEQYF.

The chain has TRBV29-1 and TRBJ1-1; 9 positions agree with TRBD1. CDR1 and CDR2 from the germline V gene are SQVTM and ANQGSEA. Trimming cost V 1 base and J 4 bases; bases outside gene matches: 7. The CDR3 contains 15 residues. CDR3 DNA sequence: TGCAGCGTTGAAGTCCCACAGGGGGCGAGCACTGAAGCTTTCTTT. It yields the protein CSVEVPQGASTEAFF. Supplemented by reference TRBV29-1 and TRBJ1-1, the full variable domain reads SAVISQKPSRDICQRGTSLTIQCQVDSQVTMMFWYRQQPGQSLTLIATANQGSEATYESGFVIDKFPISRPNLTFSTLTVSNMSPEDSSIYLCSVEVPQGASTEAFFGQGTRLTVV.

This chain uses TRBV7-9 with TRBJ2-3; 13 bases line up with TRBD2. The germline gives CDR1 SEHNR, CDR2 FQNEAQ (reference sequence). V was clipped by 1 base and J by 2 bases; unmatched bases: 6. The CDR3 sequence is 18 residues long. In DNA, the CDR3 is TGTGCCAGCAGCTTAGGACTAGCGGGGGGCCTCCTCACAGATACGCAGTATTTT. Translating it yields CASSLGLAGGLLTDTQYF.

The sample holds one count of this clone. This sequence joins TRBV7-9 and TRBJ2-5, with 9 bases matching TRBD1. CDR1 is SEHNR, CDR2 FQNEAQ, per germline (reference sequence). The CDR3 is made up of 14 amino acids. V was pared by 3 bases and J by 4 bases, with 3 bases of the junction left unmatched. The CDR3 DNA is TGTGCCAGCAGCTTCCAGACAGGGGGAGAGACCCAGTACTTC. It translates to CASSFQTGGETQYF.

The chain's CDR3 is CASSLGQGNIQYF. CDR3 DNA sequence: TGTGCCAGCAGCTTGGGGCAGGGGAACATTCAGTACTTC. The chain combines TRBV11-3 with TRBJ2-4; TRBD1 might be the D (6 bases). Trimming removed 3 bases from V and 7 bases from J, with 10 bases in between. CDR3 length: 13 residues. CDR1 and CDR2 from the germline V gene are SGHNT and YENEEA.

The sample holds one count of this clone. The rearrangement uses TRBV7-2 and TRBJ1-1, with unresolved D. Germline V CDR1 and CDR2: SGHTA, FQGNSA. The CDR3 spans 13 residues. V lost 0 bases and J 1 base, leaving 3 bases between the germline ends. Written as DNA, the CDR3 is TGTGCCAGCAGCTTAGCCTGGAACACTGAAGCTTTCTTT. Translation: CASSLAWNTEAFF.

The chain has TRBV24-1 and TRBJ2-3; TRBD1 agrees at 7 bases. Germline loops: CDR1 KGHDR, CDR2 SFDVKD. The length of the CDR3 is 16 residues. Unmatched junction bases numbered 16, after V lost 12 bases and J lost 2 bases. This CDR3 reads CAPSRKRGPNTDTQYF. The CDR3 region has the DNA TGTGCCCCAAGCCGCAAGAGGGGGCCTAACACAGATACGCAGTATTTT.

The chain recombines TRBV6-4 with TRBJ2-3; 15 bases agree with TRBD2. CDR1 and CDR2 (germline): MRHNA, SNTAGT. J lost 8 bases, V lost 6 bases, and 6 bases had no gene match. This CDR3 contains 15 residues. In nucleotides, the CDR3 is TGTGCCAGCAGCCCAGGGACTAGCGGGGGGAGTACGCAGTATTTT. This translates into CASSPGTSGGSTQYF.

The rearrangement joins TRBV12-3 or TRBV12-4 to TRBJ1-4; D might be TRBD1 (5 bases). V lost 5 bases, J lost 10 bases, and 11 bases lay in between. This CDR3 is 12 amino acids long. The chain's CDR3 is CASSPRAGKLFF. The CDR3, as DNA: TGTGCCAGCAGTCCCAGGGCCGGAAAACTGTTTTTT.

V usage is TRBV7-3 and J usage is TRBJ2-3; 9 bases fit TRBD2. The CDR3 spans 15 residues. The ends lost 5 bases at V and 0 bases at J; junction bases unmatched: 3. Germline CDR1 reads SGHTA; CDR2 reads FQGTGA. The CDR3: CASSPSGVSTDTQYF. DNA of the CDR3: TGTGCCAGCAGCCCTAGCGGGGTGAGCACAGATACGCAGTATTTT.

The V gene is TRBV5-1, the J gene TRBJ1-1; maybe TRBD1 (5 bases). This CDR3 spans 16 amino acids. Trimming took 2 bases from V and 0 from J, leaving 14 bases between them. From germline, CDR1 is SGHRS and CDR2 YFSETQ. The CDR3 here is CASSFSFTGMNTEAFF. The CDR3 DNA reads as TGCGCCAGCAGCTTCTCTTTCACAGGAATGAACACTGAAGCTTTCTTT.

The chain links TRBV11-2 to TRBJ1-5, with TRBD1 identical over 10 bases. The CDR3 loop spans 14 amino acids. After removal of 3 bases from V and 7 bases from J, the junction contained 3 bases not matched to a gene. From germline, CDR1 is SGHAT and CDR2 FQNNGV. CDR3 nucleotides: TGTGCCAGCAGCTTGACAGGGGGCTTGCAGCCCCAGCATTTT. Protein: CASSLTGGLQPQHF.